This T cell receptor (beta chain) was sequenced in a study of identical twins. General observations from the study: Memory repertoires showed no such pattern, whereas abundant cord blood beta clonotypes carried fewer insertions. Weaker excess sharing between twins was seen in beta out-of-frame sequences.

In TCRdb, the 5' RACE reads were re-called with MiXCR into one record per CDR3 protein. The sample contains around 340,000 distinct CDR3 sequences, approximately 13% of which appear only once. With respect to this clonotype: What it recognizes is unknown.

CDR1 is MGHRA and CDR2 is YSYEKL in the germline V gene. There are 19 residues in the CDR3. Trimming left V 1 base short and J 0 bases short, with 19 bases between. The same sample was also studied in work on yellow fever vaccine responses in identical twins. That work adds: Twin vaccine T cell responses reportedly seemed partly convergent, partly personalized.

Sequenced material: CD8+ T cells sorted from blood. The receptor's source is a woman younger than 30 in good health. The chain uses TRBV4-1 and TRBJ2-4, with D unclear. In DNA form, the CDR3 reads TGCGCCAGCAGCCAAGGGGCTTCTGAGTTTAGGGTAGCCAAAAACATTCAGTACTTC. Protein product: CASSQGASEFRVAKNIQYF.